One sample yielded the 20 T cell receptor beta chains listed below, sequenced in a study of monozygotic twins with inflammatory bowel disease. Reanalyzing the 5' RACE reads, TCRdb keeps one entry per CDR3 protein, without DNA. The sample's table shows some 300,000 distinct CDR3 sequences. Sequenced material: blood. Receptors originate from a human donor with ulcerative colitis or Crohn's disease, or a healthy co-twin of an affected twin (not recorded which).

V and J are TRBV11-2 and TRBJ2-7. CDR3 length equals 14 residues. Germline values: CDR1 SGHAT, CDR2 FQNNGV. Here the CDR3 reads CASSLIARPYEQYF.

The rearrangement links TRBV11-2 to TRBJ2-7; TCRdb indicates TRBD1, and absent DNA this call remains unverified. The V gene's germline CDR1 is SGHAT and CDR2 FQNNGV. The CDR3 consists of 15 residues. The CDR3: CASSSPGPRWGEQYF.

The V call is TRBV19, the J call TRBJ1-5; TCRdb picks TRBD1, but there is no DNA to check that call. The CDR3 covers 16 residues. CDR1 is LNHDA, CDR2 SQIVND, per germline (reference sequence). The CDR3 here is CASNPTGGQGNQPQHF.

The V and J genes are TRBV12-3 or TRBV12-4 and TRBJ1-2. The CDR3 covers 13 residues. CDR3 loop: CASSLKWESGYTF.

V is TRBV20-1 and J is TRBJ2-3; absent DNA, TCRdb's TRBD2 call cannot be checked. The CDR3 covers 12 residues. The germline CDR1 and CDR2 sequences are DFQATT and SNEGSKA (reference sequence). CDR3 sequence: CSVRPNTDTQYF.

The chain links TRBV20-1 to TRBJ2-1; the D gene TCRdb calls, TRBD1, cannot be checked with no DNA. The V gene's germline CDR1 is DFQATT and CDR2 SNEGSKA (reference sequence). CDR3 length: 13 amino acids. CDR3 loop: CSARPGGYNEQFF.

The rearrangement uses TRBV6-5 and TRBJ2-3. The germline CDR1 and CDR2 sequences are MNHEY and SVGAGI. This CDR3 region has 14 residues. Here the CDR3 reads CASSYSIGTDTQYF.

The V call is TRBV5-1, the J call TRBJ2-1; lacking DNA, the TRBD2 call made by TCRdb goes unchecked. This CDR3 has 15 amino acids. Per the germline V gene, CDR1 is SGHRS and CDR2 is YFSETQ. CDR3 protein: CASSLGAGDYNEQFF.

V usage is TRBV5-1 and J usage is TRBJ2-2; TCRdb proposes TRBD1, but this gene call is untestable without DNA. The CDR3 loop spans 14 amino acids. Germline V gives CDR1 SGHRS, CDR2 YFSETQ. The CDR3 reads CASSKGQSTGELFF.

This chain uses TRBV7-2 with TRBJ2-5; the D gene TCRdb calls, TRBD1, cannot be checked with no DNA. Germline CDR1 is SGHTA and CDR2 is FQGNSA. CDR3 size: 14 residues. The chain's CDR3 is CASSPPRGVETQYF.

This chain links TRBV7-2 with TRBJ2-3; TCRdb indicates TRBD2, and absent DNA this call remains unverified. The germline V gene has CDR1 SGHTA and CDR2 FQGNSA. This CDR3 has 17 residues. The chain's CDR3 is CASSSPPLAGAPDTQYF.

This chain joins TRBV9 and TRBJ2-3. Germline V gene data show CDR1 as SGDLS and CDR2 as YYNGEE. This CDR3 spans 15 amino acids. The CDR3 reads CASSVGNPRTDTQYF.

J is TRBJ2-7 and V is TRBV16; as DNA is missing, the TRBD1 call by TCRdb cannot be tested. The CDR3 extends over 17 amino acids. Germline-derived CDR1 and CDR2 are KGHSY and FQNENV. This chain's CDR3 is CASSQYLFRQATYEQYF.

V and J are TRBV28 and TRBJ1-2. This CDR3 comprises 11 residues. CDR1 MDHEN and CDR2 SYDVKM come from the germline V gene. This chain's CDR3 is CASVQERGYTF.

V and J are TRBV24-1 and TRBJ2-1; TCRdb's D call of TRBD2 is untestable without DNA. This CDR3 spans 16 amino acids. The germline CDR1 and CDR2 sequences are KGHDR and SFDVKD. The CDR3: CATSDLEAGNYNEQFF.

The V and J genes are TRBV18 and TRBJ2-7. The CDR3 spans 13 residues. Germline CDR1 reads KGHSH; CDR2 reads LQKENI. Here the CDR3 reads CASSPWGSYEQYF.

CDR3 sequence reads: CASLLAGAYEQYF. V and J are TRBV28 and TRBJ2-7; the TCRdb D gene call, TRBD2, has no DNA to confirm it. Germline CDR1 is MDHEN and CDR2 is SYDVKM. The CDR3 runs 13 residues.

V and J are TRBV7-8 and TRBJ2-1; TCRdb names TRBD1, which stays unverified in the absence of DNA. Germline CDR1 SGHVS, CDR2 FQNEAQ. This CDR3 comprises 14 residues. CDR3 loop: CASSLARGWTEQFF. Full variable domain (rest looked up from reference TRBV7-8 and TRBJ2-1): GAGVSQSPRYKVAKRGQDVALRCDPISGHVSLFWYQQALGQGPEFLTYFQNEAQLDKSGLPSDRFFAERPEGSVSTLKIQRTQQEDSAVYLCASSLARGWTEQFFGPGTRLTVL.

The rearrangement joins TRBV30 to TRBJ2-3; TCRdb outputs TRBD1, but without DNA this stays unchecked. The CDR3 runs 14 residues. Germline V lookup: CDR1 GTSNPN, CDR2 SVGIG (reference sequence). The CDR3 here is CAWSDLGGTDTQYF. Together with reference TRBV30 and TRBJ2-3, the CDR3 gives the full variable domain: SQTIHQWPATLVQPVGSPLSLECTVEGTSNPNLYWYRQAAGRGLQLLFYSVGIGQISSEVPQNLSASRPQDRQFILSSKKLLLSDSGFYLCAWSDLGGTDTQYFGPGTRLTVL.

V and J are TRBV5-6 and TRBJ2-2; without DNA, the TCRdb call of TRBD2 cannot be checked. The CDR3 runs to 18 residues. The germline CDR1 and CDR2 sequences are SGHDT and YYEEEE. CDR3: CASSSQGLWRKNTGELFF.